This TCR beta chain was found in a study of cytomegalovirus exposure and HLA in healthy donors. Overall study findings and caveats: Cytomegalovirus association was assigned to over 150 TCR beta chains.

A word on this clone: As yet, its antigen is unknown.

The CDR3 is 14 amino acids. V was pared by 4 bases and J by 5 bases, with 7 bases of the junction left unmatched. CDR1 is SGHTA and CDR2 is FQGNSA in the germline V gene. The PCR used 60 Vbeta and 13 Jbeta primers. Assay used: immunoSEQ multiplex PCR; TCRdb lists only in-frame clones, some missing. This sample has 150,000 to 200,000 clones, with over 80% found just once. Sequenced sample: PBMCs. This receptor was obtained from a male donor in good health and CMV-seropositive. The J gene is TRBJ1-2, the V gene TRBV7-2, with TRBD1 matching 7 bases. The CDR3 spells CASSSPGGWYGYTF. The CDR3 bases are TGTGCCAGCAGCTCCCCAGGGGGGTGGTATGGCTACACCTTC.